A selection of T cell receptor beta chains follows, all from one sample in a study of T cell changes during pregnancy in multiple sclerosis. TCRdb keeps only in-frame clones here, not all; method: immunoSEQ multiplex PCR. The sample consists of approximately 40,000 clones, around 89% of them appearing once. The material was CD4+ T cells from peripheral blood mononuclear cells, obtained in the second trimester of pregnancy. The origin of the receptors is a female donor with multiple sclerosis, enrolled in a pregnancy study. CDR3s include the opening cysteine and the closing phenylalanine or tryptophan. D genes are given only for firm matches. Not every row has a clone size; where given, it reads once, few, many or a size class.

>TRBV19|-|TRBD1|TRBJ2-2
TGTGCCAGTAGTACCCCCAGGGGGTTCGGGACCGGGGAGCTGTTTTTT
CASSTPRGFGTGELFF
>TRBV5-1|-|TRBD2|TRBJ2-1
TGCGCCAGCAGCTTGGTTGGACTAGCGGATTACAATGAGCAGTTCTTC
CASSLVGLADYNEQFF
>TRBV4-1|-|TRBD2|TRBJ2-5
TGCGCCAGCAGCCGCTCGCCTAGCGGTCAAGAGACCCAGTACTTC
CASSRSPSGQETQYF
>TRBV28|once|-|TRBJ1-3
TGTGCCAGCCAATTCGGGGGATCGTCCGGAAACACCATATATTTT
CASQFGGSSGNTIYF
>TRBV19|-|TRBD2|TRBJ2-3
TGTGCCAGTAGTAAGCGGGAGTGGAACACAGATACGCAGTATTTT
CASSKREWNTDTQYF
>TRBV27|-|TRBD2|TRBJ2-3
TGTGCCAGCAGTTTCGGCGGGAGGGCCGGAACAGATACGCAGTATTTT
CASSFGGRAGTDTQYF
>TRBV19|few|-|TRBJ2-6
TGTGCCAGTAGCTACTCATCTGGGGCCAACGTCCTGACTTTC
CASSYSSGANVLTF
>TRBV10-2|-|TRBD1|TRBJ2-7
TGCGCCAGCAGAAGACAGGGGGGAACCTACGAGCAGTACTTC
CASRRQGGTYEQYF
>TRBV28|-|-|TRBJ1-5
TGTGCCAGCAGTTTATATTTTCAGGGTTATAGCAATCAGCCCCAGCATTTT
CASSLYFQGYSNQPQHF
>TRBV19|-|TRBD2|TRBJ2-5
TGTGCCAGTAGCGGCGTCGCGGGAGCCCCCCAAGAGACCCAGTACTTC
CASSGVAGAPQETQYF
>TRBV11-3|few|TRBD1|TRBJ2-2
TGTGCCAGCAGCTCCTTCATACGTGGACAGGGGGCCGGGGAGCTGTTTTTT
CASSSFIRGQGAGELFF
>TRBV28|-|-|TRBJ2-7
TGTGCCAGCAGTGGGACACGCTATTACGAGCAGTACTTC
CASSGTRYYEQYF
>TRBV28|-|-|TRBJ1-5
TGTGCCAGCAGTTCGCGTAATCAGCCCCAGCATTTT
CASSSRNQPQHF
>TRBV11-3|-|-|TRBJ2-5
TGTGCCAGCAGCTTAACCCCCCTTGCGGAGACCCAGTACTTC
CASSLTPLAETQYF
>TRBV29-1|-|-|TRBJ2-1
TGCAGCGGTGGGGCGGGAGAGCAGTTCTTC
CSGGAGEQFF
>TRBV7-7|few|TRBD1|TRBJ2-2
TGTGCTAGCAGCCGGGGACAGGGGGTCGGGGAGCTGTTTTTT
CASSRGQGVGELFF
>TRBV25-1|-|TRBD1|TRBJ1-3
TGTGCCAGCAGTGCCCAGGGGGCTTACTCTGGAAACACCATATATTTT
CASSAQGAYSGNTIYF
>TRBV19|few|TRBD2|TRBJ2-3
TGTGCCAGTAGTACCTCGGCCCTTAGCGGGAGGGGTGATACGCAGTATTTT
CASSTSALSGRGDTQYF
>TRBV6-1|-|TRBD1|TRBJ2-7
TGTGCCAGCAGTGAAGCCATTCTCCAGGGGGCTGGCTACGAGCAGTACTTC
CASSEAILQGAGYEQYF
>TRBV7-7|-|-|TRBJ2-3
TGTGCTAGCAGCAAAGGAGACACAGATACGCAGTATTTT
CASSKGDTDTQYF
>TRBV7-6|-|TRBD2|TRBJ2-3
TGTGCCAGCAGCACTGGACTAGCGGGAGAGGGTACGCAGTATTTT
CASSTGLAGEGTQYF
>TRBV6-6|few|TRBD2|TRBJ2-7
TGTGCCAGCAGTTCGCCGGGACTAGCCTCTTACGAGCAGTACTTC
CASSSPGLASYEQYF
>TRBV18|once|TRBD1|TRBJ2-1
TGTGCCAGCTCAACCGGGACAGTGTACAATGAGCAGTTCTTC
CASSTGTVYNEQFF
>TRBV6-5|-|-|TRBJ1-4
TGTGCCAGCAGGGACTCAACTAATGAAAAACTGTTTTTT
CASRDSTNEKLFF
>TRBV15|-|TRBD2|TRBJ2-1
TGTGCCACCAGCACGCGGACTAGCGCCTCCTACAATGAGCAGTTCTTC
CATSTRTSASYNEQFF